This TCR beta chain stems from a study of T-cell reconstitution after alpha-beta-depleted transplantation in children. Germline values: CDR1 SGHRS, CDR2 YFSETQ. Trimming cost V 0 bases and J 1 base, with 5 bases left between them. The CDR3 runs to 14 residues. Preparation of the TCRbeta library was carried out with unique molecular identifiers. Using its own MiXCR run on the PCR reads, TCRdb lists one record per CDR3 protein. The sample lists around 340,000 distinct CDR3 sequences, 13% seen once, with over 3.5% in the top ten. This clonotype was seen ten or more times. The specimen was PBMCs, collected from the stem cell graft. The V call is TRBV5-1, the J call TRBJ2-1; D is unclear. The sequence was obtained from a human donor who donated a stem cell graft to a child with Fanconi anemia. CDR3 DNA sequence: TGCGCCAGCAGCTTGGAATGGTCCTACAATGAGCAGTTCTTC. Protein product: CASSLEWSYNEQFF.